This TCR beta chain comes out of a study of human T cells and chemical hapten exposure. Study details: Throughout a study of roughly 5.5 months, patients underwent weekly scalp administration of diphenylcyclopropenone doses.

The germline gives CDR1 DFQATT, CDR2 SNEGSKA (reference sequence). CDR3 length: 14 amino acids. The V gene lost 0 bases and the J gene lost 0 bases, with 6 bases spanning the gap. This clonotype was observed at least ten times. Library construction involved attaching unique molecular identifiers to individual cDNA molecules, which allowed quantitative, reproducible TCR counting. TCRdb used MiXCR to reprocess the RACE reads, holding one entry per CDR3 protein. This table has about 55,000 distinct CDR3 sequences, about 10% appearing once. Stated time point: patch test 2, 6 weeks after DPC sensitization. Documented treatment: therapeutic diphenylcyclopropenone sensitization with weekly scalp DPC. Those who donated were patients with alopecia, 18 to 70 years of age, and suitable for DPC.

This TCR came from a woman aged 45-60 years with alopecia areata. Some clones in this sample may be carry-over from other donors' samples. The sample here was whole blood, taken in connection with sensitization to the hapten diphenylcyclopropenone (DPC). The chain couples TRBV20-1 to TRBJ1-5; D not certain. The CDR3 protein is CSAREAGSNQPQHF. The CDR3 DNA is TGCAGTGCTAGAGAGGCAGGTAGCAATCAGCCCCAGCATTTT.